These 4 T cell receptor beta chains were all obtained from the same sample, sequenced in a study. Using its own MiXCR run on the 5' RACE reads, TCRdb lists one record per CDR3 protein. In the table there are around 44,000 distinct CDR3 sequences, around 28% of which are singletons. Source material: tumor-infiltrating memory CD4+ T cells sorted from the breast tumor. The subset is: memory CD4+ T cells, CD4+CD45RO+CD25-. The receptors derive from a female donor with breast cancer.

There are a few counts of this clonotype. The chain combines TRBV7-9 with TRBJ2-3; 9 bases are shared with TRBD2. The CDR3 length is 16 residues. Trimming took 5 bases from V and 2 from J; bases not matched to a gene: 8. The germline gives CDR1 SEHNR, CDR2 FQNEAQ (reference sequence). CDR3 loop: CASSPLGGRVTDTQYF. The DNA for the CDR3 is TGTGCCAGCAGCCCCCTCGGCGGGAGGGTCACAGATACGCAGTATTTT.

This clonotype was detected ten times or more. The chain joins TRBV6-5 to TRBJ2-1, with D unresolved. The CDR3 consists of 11 residues. Germline lookup yields CDR1 MNHEY and CDR2 SVGAGI. Deletions cut 2 bases from V and 9 bases from J, with 5 bases between. The CDR3 loop reads CASSYGVEQFF. The CDR3 bases are TGTGCCAGCAGTTACGGAGTTGAGCAGTTCTTC.

This rearrangement joins TRBV9 to TRBJ2-2, with D perhaps matching TRBD2 (5 bases). The CDR3 runs 14 residues. V shed 0 bases and J shed 3 bases, with 6 bases lying between them. The V gene's germline CDR1 is SGDLS and CDR2 YYNGEE. Here the CDR3 reads CASSVGGYTGELFF. DNA of the CDR3: TGTGCCAGCAGCGTAGGAGGGTACACCGGGGAGCTGTTTTTT.

The chain's CDR3 is CSARPSEGTQYF. CDR3 bases: TGCAGTGCTAGACCCAGCGAGGGGACCCAGTACTTC. The chain couples TRBV20-1 to TRBJ2-5; possibly TRBD2 for D (5 bases). V was clipped by 2 bases and J by 7 bases, with 11 bases between them. CDR3 size: 12 residues. CDR1 and CDR2 (germline): DFQATT, SNEGSKA (reference sequence).